The clone carrying this T cell receptor beta chain was seen ten or more times. Its antigen is currently unknown. This record belongs to a study of T-cell reconstitution after alpha-beta-depleted transplantation in children. Whole-study results and caveats: By one year post-transplant, T-cell counts and diversity largely arose from T cells that were newly produced. After transplant, high TCRbeta diversity at day 60 in some patients arose from surviving recipient T cells and thymic progenitors. By about two months after transplant, alpha-beta T cells reportedly arose from several hundred graft clones that had expanded.

The authors prepared the TCRbeta library with unique molecular identifiers. TCRdb re-called the PCR reads through MiXCR, storing one row per CDR3 protein. The sample has 350,000 to 500,000 distinct CDR3 sequences; about 40% are singletons. Trimming removed 4 bases from V and 0 bases from J, with 13 bases in between. The CDR3 spans 16 residues. This clonotype originated in a girl aged 2-9 years with aplastic anemia, due to receive a stem cell transplant. The rearrangement uses TRBV12-3 or TRBV12-4 and TRBJ2-1; tentatively, D is TRBD2 (5 bases). Sample: PBMCs, taken before TCRalphabeta/CD19-depleted stem cell transplant. In nucleotides, the CDR3 is TGTGCCAGCAGTTCCGCCGGAGCGGTCTCCTACAATGAGCAGTTCTTC. Its translation is CASSSAGAVSYNEQFF.